The present entry profiles one TCR beta chain with its context. Its cognate antigen is unknown. This entry belongs to a study of OX40 agonist ivuxolimab in advanced cancers. Study-level background: As their treatment, patients were administered ivuxolimab, an agonistic anti-OX40 (CD134) antibody.

The CDR3 spans 17 residues. Germline-derived CDR1 and CDR2 are MNHNS and SASEGT. V lost 2 bases, J lost 7 bases, and 12 bases stayed unmatched. The data were produced by immunoSEQ multiplex PCR, yet TCRdb's version contains in-frame clones alone and is incomplete. The table includes approximately 68,000 clones, 91% detected once. Study-wide points: Compared with CD4+, CD8+ T cells on average had more expanded clones. Expanded peripheral T cells had an undetermined antigen specificity. Doses of 0.1 to 3.0 mg/kg were accompanied by clonal expansion of CD4+ and CD8+ blood T cells by week 6.

This sequence originates from an adult with an advanced solid tumor such as melanoma, head and neck, liver or kidney cancer. Sequencing was performed on CD4+ or CD8+ T cells sorted from blood, taken in a trial of the OX40 agonist ivuxolimab. This rearrangement joins TRBV6-1 to TRBJ2-1; 9 bases match TRBD1. The CDR3 spells CASSEYHGGTGSNEQFF. For the CDR3, the DNA is TGTGCCAGCAGTGAATACCACGGCGGGACAGGGTCTAATGAGCAGTTCTTC.